Presented here are 13 T cell receptor beta chains from one specimen sequenced in a study of T cell responses to AZD1222 COVID-19 vaccine. Using immunoSEQ multiplex PCR, the repertoire was profiled, and TCRdb retains in-frame clones only, with some absent. The repertoire includes 55,000 to 65,000 clones, 89% of them detected once, and approximately 6.1% sits in the top ten. This material consisted of peripheral blood, taken 28 days after the second AZD1222 dose. Receptors originate from an adult who received the AZD1222 COVID-19 vaccine.

The CDR3 bases are TGTGCCAGCAGCTGGTTAGGAGTTTCTGGAAACACCATATATTTT. Encoded protein: CASSWLGVSGNTIYF. V gene TRBV5-5 combines with J gene TRBJ1-3; D remains ambiguous. There are 15 residues in the CDR3. V lost 3 bases and J 1 base, leaving 11 bases between the germline ends. The V gene's germline CDR1 is SGHKS and CDR2 YYEKEE (reference sequence).

The chain carries TRBV23-1 and TRBJ2-5; the D is unclear. TRBV23-1 is marked as an open reading frame, function uncertain. The CDR3 is 14 amino acids. V lost 0 bases, J lost 2 bases, and 7 bases lay in between. This CDR3 is CASSQSQRQETQYF. Here the CDR3 DNA reads TGCGCCAGCAGTCAATCGCAGCGACAAGAGACCCAGTACTTC.

A few counts support this clone. The V gene is TRBV5-1, the J gene TRBJ1-1, with 8 bases fitting TRBD1. Germline loops: CDR1 SGHRS, CDR2 YFSETQ. The CDR3 has 15 residues. The trim removed 2 bases at V and 1 base at J, leaving 4 bases unmatched. For the CDR3, the DNA is TGCGCCAGCAGCTTAACTGACAGGGGGAACACTGAAGCTTTCTTT. It codes for CASSLTDRGNTEAFF.

The chain joins TRBV25-1 to TRBJ2-2, with 7 bases fitting TRBD2. There are 17 residues in the CDR3. Germline loops: CDR1 MGHDK, CDR2 SYGVNS. Trimming took 2 bases from V and 3 from J; bases not matched to a gene: 9. The CDR3 reads CASSEISAAGYTGELFF. CDR3 DNA: TGTGCCAGCAGTGAAATCTCGGCAGCGGGATACACCGGGGAGCTGTTTTTT.

The chain recombines TRBV27 with TRBJ2-7, with 12 bases that match TRBD1. This CDR3 has 15 amino acids. Germline lookup yields CDR1 MNHEY and CDR2 SMNVEV (reference sequence). The trim removed 7 bases at V and 7 bases at J, leaving 11 bases unmatched. The DNA for the CDR3 is TGTGCCAGCAAGAGTCTGGGACAGGGGGCAAAAGAGCAGTACTTC. This codes for CASKSLGQGAKEQYF.

The chain recombines TRBV19 with TRBJ2-3, with D perhaps TRBD2 (7 bases). Germline V gene sequence: CDR1 LNHDA, CDR2 SQIVND (reference sequence). The CDR3 extends over 14 amino acids. Trimming removed 7 bases from V and 4 bases from J, with 15 bases in between. The CDR3, as DNA: TGTGCCAGTAATTTTCTAGGGGGGGCAGATACGCAGTATTTT. It specifies CASNFLGGADTQYF.

The DNA for the CDR3 is TGTGCCAGCAGTTATGGACAGGGAAGTAAAACACCCCTCCACTTT. The encoded protein is CASSYGQGSKTPLHF. V is TRBV6-5 and J is TRBJ1-6; TRBD1 agrees at 8 bases. CDR3 length: 15 amino acids. Unmatched junction bases numbered 9, after V lost 3 bases and J lost 11 bases. Germline V gene data show CDR1 as MNHEY and CDR2 as SVGAGI.

The chain carries TRBV7-8 and TRBJ2-2; no firm D call. CDR3 length: 12 residues. Trimming removed 3 bases at V and 5 bases at J, with 4 bases between. From germline, CDR1 is SGHVS and CDR2 FQNEAQ. CDR3 sequence (DNA): TGTGCCAGCAGCTTGGATACCGGGGAGCTGTTTTTT. It yields the protein CASSLDTGELFF.

The chain combines TRBV30 with TRBJ1-5; TRBD1 is a possible D gene (5 bases). The CDR3 is made up of 13 amino acids. Germline V CDR1 and CDR2: GTSNPN, SVGIG (reference sequence). The V and J ends lost 1 base and 4 bases respectively, with 8 bases between them. CDR3 nucleotides: TGTGCCTGGAGTGGGGGGGTGAATCAGCCCCAGCATTTT. It yields the protein CAWSGGVNQPQHF.

This chain joins TRBV15 and TRBJ2-3, with D unclear. The V end was cut by 8 bases, the J end by 8 bases, with 20 bases between. The CDR3 is 14 residues long. CDR1 is LNHNV, CDR2 YYDKDF, per germline (reference sequence). The CDR3 nucleotides are TGTGCCACCTCTGGGCCTACTCCCCCGGGTACGCAGTATTTT. Amino acid sequence: CATSGPTPPGTQYF.

The V gene is TRBV5-4, the J gene TRBJ2-7; TRBD2 matches 12 bases. CDR1 SGHNT and CDR2 YYREEE come from the germline V gene (reference sequence). V dropped 4 bases and J dropped 6; count of bases not matched to a gene: 8. The CDR3 runs 15 residues. This chain's CDR3 is CASSPRTSGIGEQYF. For the CDR3, the DNA is TGTGCCAGCAGCCCAAGGACTAGCGGGATTGGCGAGCAGTACTTC. Variable domain in full (rest from reference TRBV5-4 and TRBJ2-7): ETGVTQSPTHLIKTRGQQVTLRCSSQSGHNTVSWYQQALGQGPQFIFQYYREEENGRGNFPPRFSGLQFPNYSSELNVNALELDDSALYLCASSPRTSGIGEQYFGPGTRLTVT.

The J gene is TRBJ2-7, the V gene TRBV28, with D tentatively TRBD1 (6 bases). Germline V gene lookup returns CDR1 MDHEN and CDR2 SYDVKM. The CDR3 extends over 14 amino acids. Trimming removed 1 base from V and 9 bases from J, with 16 bases in between. The CDR3 DNA follows: TGTGCCAGCAGTTTATCACAGGGTGGGTTTGGGCAGTACTTC. Translated: CASSLSQGGFGQYF.

J is TRBJ2-4 and V is TRBV28; 10 bases align to TRBD1. The V and J ends lost 5 bases and 0 bases, in that order; junction bases with no gene match: 16. Looked up from germline, CDR1 is MDHEN and CDR2 is SYDVKM. The CDR3 loop spans 20 amino acids. DNA of the CDR3: TGTGCCAGCAGTCTCCCCCCGGGACAGGGGCAGAGTCTAGCCAAAAACATTCAGTACTTC. Its translation: CASSLPPGQGQSLAKNIQYF.